The sequence of this T cell receptor (beta chain) was determined in a study of blood T cell repertoires in COVID-19. Background on the study: Sites in the United States, Italy and Spain provided acute and convalescent COVID-19 samples. The analysed material was cDNA or gDNA that came from T cells, B-cell-depleted T cells, or PBMCs.

Germline-derived CDR1 and CDR2 are MDHEN and SYDVKM. This CDR3 is built from 12 residues. V lost 4 bases and J lost 5, with 5 bases in between. This clone was recorded a few times. As handled by the study authors: By means of reference gene primer amplification, nucleated cell counts were estimated. Only in-frame clones appear in the TCRdb table, and some are missing; sequencing was by immunoSEQ multiplex PCR. V, J and clone size are those of that table, while D and trimming were read from the DNA. The profile shows 100,000 to 150,000 clones, roughly three quarters of them singletons. The J gene is TRBJ1-4, the V gene TRBV28, with unresolved D. The clonotype comes from a woman aged 70 to 79 with acute or convalescent COVID-19. The source material was peripheral blood. The CDR3 nucleotides read TGTGCCAGCAGTTCCCTGAATGAAAAACTGTTTTTT. It is translated as CASSSLNEKLFF.